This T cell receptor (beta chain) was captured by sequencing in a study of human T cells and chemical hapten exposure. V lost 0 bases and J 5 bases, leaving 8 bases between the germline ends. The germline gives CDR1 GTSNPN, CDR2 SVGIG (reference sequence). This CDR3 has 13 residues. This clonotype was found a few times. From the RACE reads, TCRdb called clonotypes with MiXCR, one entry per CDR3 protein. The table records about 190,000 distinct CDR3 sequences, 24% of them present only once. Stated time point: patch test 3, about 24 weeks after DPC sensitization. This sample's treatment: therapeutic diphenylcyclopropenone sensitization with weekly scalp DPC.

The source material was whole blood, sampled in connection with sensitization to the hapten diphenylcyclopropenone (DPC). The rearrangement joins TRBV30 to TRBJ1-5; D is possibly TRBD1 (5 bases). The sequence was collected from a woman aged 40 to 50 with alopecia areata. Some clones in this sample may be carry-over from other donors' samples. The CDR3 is CAWSVEGHQPQHF. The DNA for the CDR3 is TGTGCCTGGAGTGTAGAGGGGCATCAGCCCCAGCATTTT.